Each of the 8 T cell receptor beta chains below was sequenced from the same sample in a study of regulatory T cells in long-lasting Graves disease. The time point: newly diagnosed GD, antithyroid drugs for less than 3 months. After RNA was extracted from PBMCs, the TCR library was made from it. Libraries of TCR beta came from iRepertoire HTBI primers plus Arm-PCR of CDR3 regions. TCRdb re-called the multiplex PCR reads through MiXCR, storing one row per CDR3 protein. The sample records 360,000 or so distinct CDR3 sequences, roughly 16% being singletons. This same sample was also taken into another study, of T cells in Graves' hyperthyroidism and ophthalmopathy.

The input for sequencing was peripheral blood mononuclear cells (PBMCs), taken at new diagnosis, from a patient treated with antithyroid drugs. All receptors come from a woman younger than 30 with Graves disease.

The V and J genes are TRBV20-1 and TRBJ1-5, with D hard to call. This CDR3 contains 15 residues. V was shortened by 2 bases and J by 5 bases, with 16 bases between the two germline ends. Germline V lookup: CDR1 DFQATT, CDR2 SNEGSKA (reference sequence). CDR3 sequence (DNA): TGCAGTGCTAGACCCGGAGAAGGGTTCCATCAGCCCCAGCATTTT. This translates into CSARPGEGFHQPQHF.

This clonotype was seen ten or more times. This chain connects TRBV10-3 to TRBJ1-5; 12 bases are shared with TRBD1. The CDR3 consists of 14 residues. Germline loops: CDR1 ENHRY, CDR2 SYGVKD. After removal of 6 bases from V and 5 bases from J, the junction contained 2 bases not matched to a gene. CDR3 in DNA: TGTGCCATCAGGGGACAGGGGGCTGATCAGCCCCAGCATTTT. Amino acid sequence: CAIRGQGADQPQHF.

The chain employs TRBV6-5 and TRBJ1-5; tentative D call: TRBD1 (6 bases). The germline gives CDR1 MNHEY, CDR2 SVGAGI. CDR3 length: 16 residues. The V gene lost 2 bases and the J gene lost 3 bases, with 14 bases spanning the gap. The CDR3 DNA follows: TGTGCCAGCAGTTACGGGCAGGGGAGATACAATCAGCCCCAGCATTTT. It codes for CASSYGQGRYNQPQHF.

This clonotype was recorded a few times. The chain joins TRBV27 to TRBJ2-7; 10 bases match TRBD1. The CDR3 loop spans 15 amino acids. Trimming removed 2 bases from V and 0 bases from J; junction bases left unmatched: 1. The germline gives CDR1 MNHEY, CDR2 SMNVEV (reference sequence). The CDR3 DNA is TGTGCCAGCAGTTTACGACAGGGGGCCTCCTACGAGCAGTACTTC. As protein: CASSLRQGASYEQYF.

This clonotype was recorded many times. The rearrangement links TRBV19 to TRBJ1-2; possibly TRBD1 for D (6 bases). The CDR3 spans 15 residues. Germline-derived CDR1 and CDR2 are LNHDA and SQIVND (reference sequence). Trimming took 5 bases from V and 0 from J, leaving 13 bases between them. This chain's CDR3 is CASSGGQKTNYGYTF. The CDR3 DNA is TGTGCCAGTAGTGGAGGACAGAAAACTAACTATGGCTACACCTTC.

This clonotype was observed many times. The chain links TRBV11-2 to TRBJ2-1, with 8 nucleotides matching TRBD2. The germline V gene has CDR1 SGHAT and CDR2 FQNNGV. The CDR3 runs 16 residues. With V trimmed by 4 bases and J by 8 bases, 13 bases remained unmatched. CDR3: CASSSQRGLVSDEQFF. The DNA of the CDR3 is TGTGCCAGCAGCTCCCAAAGGGGACTAGTTAGCGATGAGCAGTTCTTC.

In this sample, this clonotype turned up many times. The genes are TRBV28 and TRBJ2-5; D gene uncertain. V lost 5 bases, J lost 2 bases, and 15 bases lay in between. Germline V lookup: CDR1 MDHEN, CDR2 SYDVKM. This CDR3 has 15 amino acids. CDR3 DNA: TGTGCCAGCAGTCCCGGTCGGGCAGATCAAGAGACCCAGTACTTC. This gives the protein CASSPGRADQETQYF.

This clonotype has a count of ten or more. This chain uses TRBV10-1 with TRBJ2-7, with TRBD1 identical over 7 bases. The V and J ends lost 6 bases and 1 base, in that order; junction bases with no gene match: 9. Per germline, CDR1 WNHNN and CDR2 SYGVQD (reference sequence). The CDR3 loop spans 15 amino acids. DNA for the CDR3: TGCGCCAGCAGCAACAGGGGTCAACTTTCCTACGAGCAGTACTTC. Its protein is CASSNRGQLSYEQYF.